This passage covers 25 T cell receptor beta chains from one sample sequenced in a study of blood T cell repertoires in COVID-19. TCRdb keeps only in-frame clones here, not all; method: immunoSEQ multiplex PCR. Seen here are around 87,000 clones, almost 80% observed once, and the top ten hold about 16%. Sequenced sample: peripheral blood. The receptors shown here come from a human donor in a cohort sampled during active COVID-19.

This clone is categorized as medium-sized. The chain recombines TRBV28 with TRBJ1-2, with 9 positions matching TRBD1. This CDR3 has 17 residues. V lost 4 bases, J lost 7 bases, and 16 bases stayed unmatched. Germline CDR1 MDHEN, CDR2 SYDVKM. The CDR3 DNA reads TGTGCCAGCAGTTCCTCCGGGACAGGGAAGGGACGAGTTGGCTACACCTTC. Translating it yields CASSSSGTGKGRVGYTF.

This chain joins TRBV21-1 and TRBJ1-3; the D call of TRBD1 is as the table states it, not checked on the DNA. TRBV21-1 is tagged as a pseudogene. The CDR3 loop spans 16 amino acids. The CDR3 DNA reads TGTGCCAGCAGCAAAGCACAGGGTCACTCTGGAAACACCATATATTTT. This codes for CASSKAQGHSGNTIYF.

The rearrangement uses TRBV29-1 and TRBJ1-3; D is unresolved. This CDR3 comprises 13 residues. Germline V gene lookup returns CDR1 SQVTM and CDR2 ANQGSEA. CDR3 amino acids: CATGGGPGNTIYF. CDR3 DNA sequence: TGCGCCACCGGAGGCGGTCCTGGAAACACCATATATTTT.

The V and J genes are TRBV19 and TRBJ1-5; 7 bases match TRBD1. There are 15 residues in the CDR3. Germline CDR1 is LNHDA and CDR2 is SQIVND (reference sequence). The V and J ends lost 7 bases and 3 bases, in that order; junction bases with no gene match: 9. The CDR3 nucleotides are TGTGCCAGTATTCGAACAGGGGCCGACAATCAGCCCCAGCATTTT. This codes for CASIRTGADNQPQHF.

In its sample, this clone was seen a few times. The chain is built from TRBV28 and TRBJ1-4; 9 bases match TRBD1. After removal of 4 bases from V and 8 bases from J, the junction contained 8 bases not matched to a gene. This CDR3 region has 15 residues. The germline gives CDR1 MDHEN, CDR2 SYDVKM. For the CDR3, the DNA is TGTGCCAGCAGTTCCACCGGGACAGGGAGAGAAAAACTGTTTTTT. It is translated as CASSSTGTGREKLFF.

The gene calls are TRBV5-1 and TRBJ1-2; possibly TRBD1 for D (6 bases). V was cut by 7 bases and J by 7 bases, with 17 bases left in between. Germline V gene lookup returns CDR1 SGHRS and CDR2 YFSETQ. The CDR3 is 13 amino acids. The CDR3 nucleotides read TGCGCCAGCTCCCAGGGGCCCCTAAGTGGCTACACCTTC. It encodes CASSQGPLSGYTF.

This rearrangement joins TRBV28 to TRBJ1-2, with D possibly TRBD1 on 6 matching bases. Trimming removed 3 bases from V and 2 bases from J, with 19 bases in between. There are 17 residues in the CDR3. The V gene's germline CDR1 is MDHEN and CDR2 SYDVKM. The CDR3 sequence: CASSFSKTGNANYGYTF. The DNA for the CDR3 is TGTGCCAGCAGTTTCTCCAAAACAGGGAATGCCAACTATGGCTACACCTTC.

The CDR3: CASSVVGQNTEAFF. CDR3 DNA: TGTGCCAGCAGCGTAGTAGGACAGAACACTGAAGCTTTCTTT. V usage is TRBV9 and J usage is TRBJ1-1; D perhaps matches TRBD1 (5 bases). Trimming shortened V by 0 bases and J by 1 base, and 7 bases separated the two germline ends. CDR1 and CDR2 (germline): SGDLS, YYNGEE. This CDR3 is 14 amino acids long.

V usage is TRBV5-1 and J usage is TRBJ1-4; 9 positions match TRBD1. This CDR3 has 15 amino acids. Germline V gene sequence: CDR1 SGHRS, CDR2 YFSETQ. The J segment lost 1 base and the V segment lost 5 bases, leaving 3 bases of the junction unmatched. In DNA, the CDR3 is TGCGCCAGCAGACCGGGACAGGGAACTAATGAAAAACTGTTTTTT. Translation: CASRPGQGTNEKLFF.

This clone appeared a few times. This same CDR3 is encoded by further DNA sequences in the sample. The V and J genes are TRBV7-2 and TRBJ2-5; D may be TRBD2 (5 bases). Germline CDR1 SGHTA, CDR2 FQGNSA. Trimming took off 2 bases at V and 8 bases at J, with 9 bases between the two ends. The CDR3 loop spans 12 amino acids. The CDR3 DNA reads TGTGCCAGCAGCTTAAGTCGGGAAACCCAGTACTTC. It specifies CASSLSRETQYF. Variable domain in full (rest from reference TRBV7-2 and TRBJ2-5): GAGVSQSPSNKVTEKGKDVELRCDPISGHTALYWYRQSLGQGLEFLIYFQGNSAPDKSGLPSDRFSAERTGGSVSTLTIQRTQQEDSAVYLCASSLSRETQYFGPGTRLLVL.

This chain uses TRBV5-4 with TRBJ1-2; TRBD1 matches 8 bases. Germline V gene sequence: CDR1 SGHNT, CDR2 YYREEE (reference sequence). J gave up 4 bases and V 5 bases, and 7 bases lay outside the gene matches. This CDR3 has 14 residues. The CDR3: CASSTGDRTYGYTF. CDR3 in DNA: TGTGCCAGCAGTACAGGGGACAGGACCTATGGCTACACCTTC.

V usage is TRBV10-3 and J usage is TRBJ2-7; TRBD2 might be the D (5 bases). This CDR3 has 12 residues. In germline, CDR1 is ENHRY, CDR2 SYGVKD. V gave up 0 bases and J gave up 6 bases, with 6 bases separating them. For the CDR3, the DNA is TGTGCCATCAGTGAGTCTGGACTCGAGCAGTACTTC. This gives the protein CAISESGLEQYF.

In its sample, this clone was seen a few times. This chain links TRBV30 with TRBJ1-6; D remains unclear. CDR1 is GTSNPN and CDR2 is SVGIG in the germline V gene (reference sequence). The V end was cut by 3 bases, the J end by 4 bases, with 7 bases between. The CDR3 extends over 13 amino acids. In nucleotides, the CDR3 is TGTGCCTGGAGCCTAGATTATAATTCACCCCTCCACTTT. This codes for CAWSLDYNSPLHF.

This chain uses TRBV5-4 with TRBJ2-2; maybe TRBD1 (6 bases). With 4 bases removed from V and 8 bases from J, the gap between germline ends came to 21 bases. CDR3 length: 16 residues. Germline lookup yields CDR1 SGHNT and CDR2 YYREEE (reference sequence). The CDR3 protein is CASSRGGFYSKGELFF. In DNA, the CDR3 is TGTGCCAGCAGCAGAGGGGGATTTTATAGTAAGGGGGAGCTGTTTTTT.

This chain connects TRBV5-5 to TRBJ2-7, with TRBD1 as a possible D gene (6 bases). With 4 bases removed from V and 1 base from J, the gap between germline ends came to 9 bases. The CDR3 covers 13 residues. CDR1 is SGHKS and CDR2 is YYEKEE in the germline V gene (reference sequence). This CDR3 reads CASSRTVSYEQYF. In DNA, the CDR3 is TGTGCCAGCAGCCGGACAGTTTCCTACGAGCAGTACTTC.

The V call is TRBV24-1, the J call TRBJ2-1; possible D gene TRBD2, 6 bases. The germline CDR1 and CDR2 sequences are KGHDR and SFDVKD. Deletions cut 6 bases from V and 2 bases from J, with 13 bases between. This CDR3 is 15 amino acids long. The CDR3 here is CATSSSGTAYNEQFF. CDR3 bases: TGTGCCACCAGTAGCTCCGGGACTGCCTACAATGAGCAGTTCTTC.

J is TRBJ1-2 and V is TRBV7-3, with D possibly matching TRBD1 (6 bases). Germline lookup yields CDR1 SGHTA and CDR2 FQGTGA. Trimming took 5 bases from V and 7 from J, leaving 14 bases between them. CDR3 length: 13 residues. CDR3 DNA: TGTGCCAGCAGCCCTACAGGGTTAGGTGGCTACACCTTC. This codes for CASSPTGLGGYTF.

V and J are TRBV6-1 and TRBJ1-5, with D possibly TRBD1 on 5 matching bases. Trimming took off 2 bases at V and 4 bases at J, with 9 bases between the two ends. The CDR3 length is 14 residues. Germline V gene sequence: CDR1 MNHNS, CDR2 SASEGT. The CDR3 nucleotides are TGTGCCAGCAGTGAATCCACAGGAAATCAGCCCCAGCATTTT. As protein: CASSESTGNQPQHF.

The chain links TRBV30 to TRBJ1-2, with a weak D call TRBD1 (5 bases). This CDR3 comprises 15 residues. Germline assignment: CDR1 GTSNPN and CDR2 SVGIG (reference sequence). V lost 3 bases, J lost 10 bases, and 24 bases lay in between. CDR3 sequence: CAWRGLTVGVFDYTF. CDR3 DNA sequence: TGTGCCTGGAGGGGCCTGACAGTCGGTGTCTTTGACTACACCTTC.

This clone was detected only a few times. The CDR3: CASSSRTDTQYF. The CDR3 DNA reads as TGTGCCAGCAGTTCTCGCACAGATACGCAGTATTTT. The rearrangement uses TRBV12-3 or TRBV12-4 and TRBJ2-3; the D is unclear. The ends were cut back, 4 bases at V and 1 base at J, with 3 bases in the middle. The length of the CDR3 is 12 residues.

The chain couples TRBV28 to TRBJ1-5, with 8 bases aligning to TRBD1. The CDR3 totals 15 residues. Germline V CDR1 and CDR2: MDHEN, SYDVKM. V was pared by 2 bases and J by 6 bases, with 6 bases of the junction left unmatched. CDR3 bases: TGTGCCAGCAGTTTAAGGACAGGGATGGGTCAGCCCCAGCATTTT. It specifies CASSLRTGMGQPQHF.

The rearrangement joins TRBV28 to TRBJ2-7; 7 bases are shared with TRBD1. Trimming at V came to 4 bases and at J to 5 bases, leaving 14 bases not matched to a gene. The CDR3 has 16 amino acids. CDR1 MDHEN and CDR2 SYDVKM come from the germline V gene. DNA for the CDR3: TGTGCCAGCAGTTCGGGGACAGCGACTCCCTACGACGAGCAGTACTTC. Amino acids: CASSSGTATPYDEQYF.

The V call is TRBV24-1, the J call TRBJ2-1, with 11 bases lining up with TRBD2. Germline V CDR1 and CDR2: KGHDR, SFDVKD. The J segment lost 0 bases and the V segment lost 5 bases, leaving 8 bases of the junction unmatched. This CDR3 spans 18 amino acids. CDR3 loop: CATSVTSGRSSSYNEQFF. The CDR3 nucleotides read TGTGCCACCAGTGTTACTAGCGGGAGATCCAGCTCCTACAATGAGCAGTTCTTC.

V is TRBV3-1 (or the pseudogene TRBV3-2) and J is TRBJ1-5; 10 bases agree with TRBD1. The CDR3 sequence is 14 residues long. Germline V gene lookup returns CDR1 LGHDT and CDR2 YNNKEL (reference sequence). Trimming took 3 bases from V and 6 from J; bases not matched to a gene: 2. The CDR3 region has the DNA TGTGCCAGCAGCCAGACAGGGGGCGGTCAGCCCCAGCATTTT. This encodes CASSQTGGGQPQHF.

This chain joins TRBV30 and TRBJ1-1; the match to TRBD1 covers 8 bases. Germline trimming cut 4 bases from V and 4 bases from J; bases unmatched to any gene: 8. CDR3 length: 14 amino acids. The germline gives CDR1 GTSNPN, CDR2 SVGIG (reference sequence). The CDR3 protein is CAWNPTGVGTEAFF. Written as DNA, the CDR3 is TGTGCCTGGAACCCGACAGGGGTAGGCACTGAAGCTTTCTTT. The full variable domain, rest sourced from reference TRBV30 and TRBJ1-1, is SQTIHQWPATLVQPVGSPLSLECTVEGTSNPNLYWYRQAAGRGLQLLFYSVGIGQISSEVPQNLSASRPQDRQFILSSKKLLLSDSGFYLCAWNPTGVGTEAFFGQGTRLTVV.